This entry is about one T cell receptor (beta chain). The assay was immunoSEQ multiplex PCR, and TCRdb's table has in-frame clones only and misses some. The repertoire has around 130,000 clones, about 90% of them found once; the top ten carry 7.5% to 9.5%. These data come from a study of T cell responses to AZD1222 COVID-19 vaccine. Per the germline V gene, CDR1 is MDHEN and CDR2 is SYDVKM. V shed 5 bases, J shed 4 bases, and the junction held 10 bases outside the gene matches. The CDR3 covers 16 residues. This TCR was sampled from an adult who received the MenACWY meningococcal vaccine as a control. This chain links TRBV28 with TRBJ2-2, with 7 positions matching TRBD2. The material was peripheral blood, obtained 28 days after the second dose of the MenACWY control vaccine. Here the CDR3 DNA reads TGTGCCAGCAGTCTTCCAGGACTAGTCGGCACCGGGGAGCTGTTTTTT. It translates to CASSLPGLVGTGELFF. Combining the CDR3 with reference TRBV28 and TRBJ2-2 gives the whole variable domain DVKVTQSSRYLVKRTGEKVFLECVQDMDHENMFWYRQDPGLGLRLIYFSYDVKMKEKGDIPEGYSVSREKKERFSLILESASTNQTSMYLCASSLPGLVGTGELFFGEGSRLTVL.